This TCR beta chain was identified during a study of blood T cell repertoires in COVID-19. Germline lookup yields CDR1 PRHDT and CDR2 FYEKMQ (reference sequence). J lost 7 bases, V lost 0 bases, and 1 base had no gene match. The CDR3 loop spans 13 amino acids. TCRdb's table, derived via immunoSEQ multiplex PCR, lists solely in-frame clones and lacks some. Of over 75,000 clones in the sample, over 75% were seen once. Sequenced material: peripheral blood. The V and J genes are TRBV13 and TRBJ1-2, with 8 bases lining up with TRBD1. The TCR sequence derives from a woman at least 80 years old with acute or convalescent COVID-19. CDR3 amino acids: CASSLGDRAGYTF. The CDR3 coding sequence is TGTGCCAGCAGCTTAGGGGACAGGGCTGGCTACACCTTC.